The present T cell receptor beta chain was sequenced within a study of cytomegalovirus exposure and HLA in healthy donors. Overall study results and limits: HLA restriction was apparent for most CMV-associated TCR beta chains in a later analysis.

Looked up from germline, CDR1 is SGHRS and CDR2 is YFSETQ. The CDR3 is made up of 14 amino acids. Germline trimming cut 2 bases from V and 6 bases from J; bases unmatched to any gene: 7. Primers included in the PCR were 60 Vbeta and 13 Jbeta primers. The table came from immunoSEQ multiplex PCR; TCRdb's copy has only in-frame clones and leaves some out. In the table there are roughly 190,000 clones, 75% to 85% of which are singletons. Concerning this clone: Its antigen is as yet unknown.

The clonotype originates from a woman in her twenties or thirties in good health and CMV-seropositive. The sequenced material came from PBMCs. This rearrangement joins TRBV5-1 to TRBJ1-1; 7 bases line up with TRBD1. This chain's CDR3 is CASSLQRDSSEAFF. For the CDR3, the DNA is TGCGCCAGCAGCTTACAAAGGGACAGCTCTGAAGCTTTCTTT.